This T cell receptor (beta chain) was documented in a study of TIL therapy for anti-PD-1-resistant metastatic lung cancer (dated by TCRdb to the early 2020s). Broadly, across the study: Tumors were harvested prior to any PD-1/PD-L1 blockade, after which nivolumab was administered to patients, and lymphodepletion, expanded TIL infusion and IL-2 were given to patients who progressed. Among the enrolled patients, the median age was roughly 55 years (range about 35-75), and the median tumor PD-L1 proportion score was around 6%. Most of the cohort had lung adenocarcinoma, including a handful of EGFR-mutant tumors and two ALK-rearranged tumors, and half of the patients were either current or former smokers. Across the cohort, whole-exome sequencing showed a median non-synonymous tumor mutation burden of roughly 1.5 mutations per megabase. T cell receptor beta sequencing of tumor and peripheral blood was used to follow clonotypes across the tumor, the expanded TIL product and serial blood samples.

A word on this clone: Its cognate antigen has yet to be identified. Nothing much larger sits one base from this clone, and base qualities are not available.

TCR beta CDR3 regions were amplified from genomic DNA by bias-controlled multiplex PCR with the immunoSEQ v3 hsTCRB kit. An Illumina NextSeq 500 was used to sequence the TCR libraries, reaching 1.5 million to 2 million read pairs at survey level or about 4.5-6.5 million at deep level. Under the source paper's analysis protocol: Clonality was reported by immunoSEQ Analyzer software, which also assigned V, D and J genes and filtered out non-productive sequences. Repertoires were compared using productive Simpson clonality and Morisita overlap index of productive TRB rearrangements between infused TIL and blood. For each clone in blood, the absolute clonotype count was estimated by multiplying the lymphocyte count by the CD3+ fraction and by the clone's productive frequency. TCRdb carries this immuneACCESS record with in-frame sequences only. Its versions omit some clonotypes, under half of them owing to an unresolved V gene in the studies checked, with the rest unexplained. V and J calls and clone size are those listed in that table; D and trimming were worked out from the DNA. The sample records tens of thousands of clones, around 86% of which are singletons. Of the sample, around 5% falls within the top ten clones.

What the work shows at the level of the full study, not this receptor alone: Generalizability was limited because the cohort was highly selected, with more treatment-naive, never-smoker and oncogene-addicted patients included than is typical. The study protocol defined all tumor marker inferences as exploratory. The baseline peripheral repertoire was partially replaced by infused TIL clonotypes, which then decayed over months, and persistence showed no apparent association with response.

The time point label corresponds to: pre-treatment sample, taken before nivolumab and TIL therapy. Adults with stage 4 NSCLC were enrolled from October 2017 to early 2020 in a dual-center phase I trial. Samples were obtained from a single-arm, open-label phase I trial in which tumor-infiltrating lymphocyte therapy with nivolumab was evaluated in advanced non-small cell lung cancer. Mononuclear cells from blood collected in EDTA tubes were isolated on a Ficoll gradient and snap-frozen as pellets, and DNA was then extracted using a Qiagen mini-prep kit. This TCR came from a person aged 25 to 79 with non-small cell lung cancer. The specimen was blood, collected at baseline.

This receptor has the CDR3 CASSYSILSDEQYF. The base sequence is TGTGCCAGCAGTTACTCGATCCTGTCGGACGAGCAGTACTTC. This receptor chain uses TRBV6-5 and TRBJ2-7; the D gene is not confidently resolved. CDR1 MNHEY and CDR2 SVGAGI were looked up in the germline V gene. Between the V and J ends, shortened by 0 bases and 5 bases respectively, the junction contains 11 bases. The CDR3 holds 14 amino acids from the cysteine to the phenylalanine. The DNA shown is the 42-base CDR3, in frame from base 1.